This TCR beta chain stems from a study of blood T cell repertoires in COVID-19. Study summary: Samples taken during acute and convalescent COVID-19 were collected in the United States, Italy and Spain. PBMCs, B-cell-depleted T cells, or T cells provided the cDNA or gDNA that made up the material.

The authors' processing: Nucleated cell number was recorded as an estimate derived from reference gene primer amplification. TCRdb keeps only in-frame clones here, not all; method: immunoSEQ multiplex PCR. V, J and clone size are taken as reported in that table, and D and trimming were inferred from the DNA itself. The table includes about 260,000 clones, about 87% detected once. This sequence was found in a man aged 55 to 70 who had recovered from COVID-19. Sample: peripheral blood.

CDR3 bases: TGTGCCAGCAGCGTAGACGCCCGTGGTCAGTCTGGAAACACCATATATTTT. Amino acids: CASSVDARGQSGNTIYF. The rearrangement joins TRBV9 to TRBJ1-3; no clear D gene. V dropped 0 bases and J dropped 1 base, with 14 bases sitting between them. The CDR3 covers 17 residues. Germline assignment: CDR1 SGDLS and CDR2 YYNGEE.